These 17 T cell receptor beta chains were all obtained from the same sample, sequenced in a study of shared clonotypes between healthy human individuals. Profiling relied on immunoSEQ multiplex PCR, and the TCRdb table lists in-frame clones only, not all of them. The table has 2,500,000 or so clones, 85% to 95% seen once. Sequenced sample: naive CD4+ T cells from PBMCs. Sample subset: CD45RA+ positively selected. The source of these receptors is a young man in good health. Some clones in this sample may be carry-over from other donors' samples.

V gene TRBV7-8 combines with J gene TRBJ1-3; D call uncertain. This CDR3 has 14 residues. Germline V gives CDR1 SGHVS, CDR2 FQNEAQ. V was clipped by 0 bases and J by 4 bases, with 7 bases between them. CDR3 sequence reads: CASSLAVSGNTIYF. CDR3 nucleotides: TGTGCCAGCAGCTTAGCAGTGAGCGGAAACACCATATATTTT.

A word on this clone: Other DNA sequences of this sample code for an identical CDR3. This chain joins TRBV7-3 and TRBJ1-1; D is unresolved. CDR3 size: 14 residues. Germline V CDR1 and CDR2: SGHTA, FQGTGA. The germline V and J ends were trimmed by 0 bases and 2 bases, with 7 bases remaining between them. The CDR3 region has the DNA TGTGCCAGCAGCTTAACGGCGGGTAACACTGAAGCTTTCTTT. Its translation is CASSLTAGNTEAFF.

Remarks on this clone: Within the sample, other DNA sequences also encode this same CDR3. The gene calls are TRBV9 and TRBJ2-1; D gene unclear. The CDR3 consists of 15 residues. The germline V and J ends were trimmed by 0 bases and 0 bases, with 7 bases remaining between them. Germline V gene data show CDR1 as SGDLS and CDR2 as YYNGEE. CDR3 DNA: TGTGCCAGCAGCGTAGACGGGCGCTCCTACAATGAGCAGTTCTTC. It encodes CASSVDGRSYNEQFF.

This chain joins TRBV5-5 and TRBJ1-2; possible D gene TRBD1, 5 bases. The germline gives CDR1 SGHKS, CDR2 YYEKEE (reference sequence). This CDR3 comprises 15 residues. Trimming shortened V by 1 base and J by 0 bases, and 10 bases separated the two germline ends. In nucleotides, the CDR3 is TGTGCCAGCAGCTTGTTAGGGGTCACTAACTATGGCTACACCTTC. Its translation: CASSLLGVTNYGYTF.

The rearrangement links TRBV19 to TRBJ2-3; TRBD2 aligns across 13 bases. Unmatched junction bases numbered 8, after V lost 7 bases and J lost 4 bases. The CDR3 consists of 16 residues. Germline CDR1 LNHDA, CDR2 SQIVND (reference sequence). The CDR3 region has the DNA TGTGCCAGTAAGGGACTAGCGGGACCTCGGGCAGATACGCAGTATTTT. It encodes CASKGLAGPRADTQYF. The entire variable domain, with the rest obtained from reference TRBV19 and TRBJ2-3, is as follows: DGGITQSPKYLFRKEGQNVTLSCEQNLNHDAMYWYRQDPGQGLRLIYYSQIVNDFQKGDIAEGYSVSREKKESFPLTVTSAQKNPTAFYLCASKGLAGPRADTQYFGPGTRLTVL.

J is TRBJ2-1 and V is TRBV7-3, with a tentative D call TRBD2 (6 bases). Germline V gives CDR1 SGHTA, CDR2 FQGTGA. V gave up 5 bases and J gave up 9 bases, with 17 bases separating them. The length of the CDR3 is 14 residues. Here the CDR3 reads CASSPQLAPGEQFF. The CDR3 DNA reads TGTGCCAGCAGCCCGCAACTAGCTCCGGGTGAGCAGTTCTTC.

Concerning this clone: This CDR3 is also generated by other DNA sequences in the sample. This chain uses TRBV5-1 with TRBJ2-5; TRBD2 aligns across 11 bases. The CDR3 runs to 16 residues. Germline loops: CDR1 SGHRS, CDR2 YFSETQ. V gave up 2 bases and J gave up 0 bases; unmatched junction bases: 3. The DNA of the CDR3 is TGCGCCAGCAGCTTCGGACTAGCGGGCTACCAAGAGACCCAGTACTTC. Amino acids: CASSFGLAGYQETQYF.

V is TRBV5-1 and J is TRBJ2-2; the D is unclear. CDR3 size: 14 residues. Germline assignment: CDR1 SGHRS and CDR2 YFSETQ. Trimming pared 8 bases from V and 4 bases from J, leaving 15 bases between. CDR3 protein: CASRLLPSTGELFF. The CDR3 bases are TGCGCCAGTCGGCTTCTTCCCAGCACCGGGGAGCTGTTTTTT.

In this sample, this clone turned up once. Other DNA sequences in the same sample also yield this CDR3. In DNA, the CDR3 is TGTGCCAGCAGCTTAGATTCTGGGGCCAACGTCCTGACTTTC. This gives the protein CASSLDSGANVLTF. The J gene is TRBJ2-6, the V gene TRBV7-3, with D unclear. This CDR3 is 14 amino acids long. In germline, CDR1 is SGHTA, CDR2 FQGTGA. The V end was cut by 2 bases, the J end by 1 base, with 3 bases between.

V and J are TRBV7-8 and TRBJ2-5, with D possibly being TRBD1 (5 bases). Trimming took off 0 bases at V and 4 bases at J, with 15 bases between the two ends. The CDR3 has 16 residues. CDR1 is SGHVS and CDR2 is FQNEAQ in the germline V gene. As DNA, the CDR3 is TGTGCCAGCAGCTTAGCTCTCACCTCTAGGGGAGAGACCCAGTACTTC. Residues: CASSLALTSRGETQYF.

The chain carries TRBV7-8 and TRBJ2-7, with 11 bases lining up with TRBD2. Losses at the gene ends were 4 bases for V and 2 bases for J; bases not matched to a gene: 7. Germline CDR1 reads SGHVS; CDR2 reads FQNEAQ. This CDR3 comprises 16 residues. Here the CDR3 reads CASSSEVTSGTYEQYF. The CDR3 DNA reads as TGTGCCAGCAGCTCGGAGGTGACTAGCGGGACCTACGAGCAGTACTTC.

The J gene is TRBJ2-3, the V gene TRBV4-1, with D uncertain. CDR3 length: 15 residues. CDR1 is MGHRA and CDR2 is YSYEKL in the germline V gene. Deletions cut 1 base from V and 1 base from J, with 9 bases between. CDR3 residues: CASSQGGGRTDTQYF. CDR3 DNA: TGCGCCAGCAGCCAAGGGGGTGGTCGCACAGATACGCAGTATTTT.

This chain uses TRBV11-1 with TRBJ2-5; D possibly corresponds to TRBD1 (6 bases). The length of the CDR3 is 14 residues. V was cut by 6 bases and J by 1 base, with 12 bases left in between. Germline CDR1 is SGHAT and CDR2 is FQDESV (reference sequence). The CDR3: CASSPATGQETQYF. The DNA of the CDR3 is TGTGCCAGCAGTCCCGCGACAGGCCAAGAGACCCAGTACTTC.

This rearrangement joins TRBV7-9 to TRBJ2-5, with D possibly matching TRBD2 (5 bases). CDR3 size: 14 residues. V lost 6 bases, J lost 2 bases, and 13 bases lay in between. Per the germline V gene, CDR1 is SEHNR and CDR2 is FQNEAQ (reference sequence). The CDR3 nucleotides read TGTGCCAGCAGTTTCTATGGGGAGCAAGAGACCCAGTACTTC. Translated, it gives CASSFYGEQETQYF. Filled out from reference TRBV7-9 and TRBJ2-5, the complete variable domain reads DTGVSQNPRHKITKRGQNVTFRCDPISEHNRLYWYRQTLGQGPEFLTYFQNEAQLEKSRLLSDRFSAERPKGSFSTLEIQRTEQGDSAMYLCASSFYGEQETQYFGPGTRLLVL.

This chain uses TRBV10-3 with TRBJ2-2; D is perhaps TRBD1 or TRBD2 (5 bases each). Trimming cost V 10 bases and J 6 bases, with 21 bases left between them. This CDR3 is built from 15 residues. Germline CDR1 ENHRY, CDR2 SYGVKD. The CDR3 reads CATALGPALPGELFF. The CDR3, as DNA: TGTGCCACCGCCCTGGGACCCGCACTTCCCGGGGAGCTGTTTTTT.

In this sample, this clone turned up once. The rearrangement links TRBV28 to TRBJ2-7; 8 positions agree with TRBD1. V lost 2 bases, J lost 2 bases, and 11 bases stayed unmatched. Germline values: CDR1 MDHEN, CDR2 SYDVKM. This CDR3 is built from 17 residues. The CDR3 is CASSLPIPDRVTYEQYF. As DNA, the CDR3 is TGTGCCAGCAGTTTACCGATACCGGACAGGGTGACCTACGAGCAGTACTTC.

The chain joins TRBV30 to TRBJ2-2; D assignment may be TRBD1 or TRBD2 (5 bases each). V was trimmed by 1 base and J by 4 bases, leaving 10 bases between them. From germline, CDR1 is GTSNPN and CDR2 SVGIG (reference sequence). This CDR3 is built from 14 residues. In DNA, the CDR3 is TGTGCCTGGAGTGGGGGGAAGGGCACCGGGGAGCTGTTTTTT. Protein: CAWSGGKGTGELFF.